The 20 T cell receptor beta chains below all came from one sample that was sequenced in a study of Graves' ophthalmopathy and Graves' hyperthyroidism. From RNA, the CDR3 regions of TCR beta chains were amplified and sequenced. HTBI-primed first-round RT-PCR preceded second-round multiplex PCR. TCRdb recomputed calls from the multiplex PCR reads with MiXCR, one row per CDR3 protein. The sample includes 600,000 to 950,000 distinct CDR3 sequences, roughly two fifths of them seen just once. Sample: peripheral blood. The receptors shown here come from an adult man with Graves' ophthalmopathy.

Many counts were recorded for this clonotype. The chain recombines TRBV7-9 with TRBJ2-5; 10 bases are shared with TRBD2. V dropped 4 bases and J dropped 5; count of bases not matched to a gene: 7. CDR3 length: 15 amino acids. CDR1 and CDR2 from the germline V gene are SEHNR and FQNEAQ (reference sequence). The CDR3 spells CASSSSGLAKETQYF. The DNA of the CDR3 is TGTGCCAGCAGCTCCTCGGGACTAGCGAAGGAGACCCAGTACTTC. Variable domain in full (rest from reference TRBV7-9 and TRBJ2-5): DTGVSQNPRHKITKRGQNVTFRCDPISEHNRLYWYRQTLGQGPEFLTYFQNEAQLEKSRLLSDRFSAERPKGSFSTLEIQRTEQGDSAMYLCASSSSGLAKETQYFGPGTRLLVL.

The CDR3 reads CASSPHDKGSYEQYF. CDR3 bases: TGCGCCAGCAGCCCCCACGACAAGGGGTCCTACGAGCAGTACTTC. The chain employs TRBV5-1 and TRBJ2-7; tentatively, D is TRBD1 (5 bases). Germline values: CDR1 SGHRS, CDR2 YFSETQ. V was pared by 4 bases and J by 1 base, with 15 bases between. The CDR3 is made up of 15 amino acids.

This clonotype occurred a few times. The chain employs TRBV12-3 or TRBV12-4 and TRBJ2-7, with D perhaps given as TRBD1 or TRBD2 (5 bases each). This CDR3 is built from 13 residues. V was shortened by 8 bases and J by 2 bases, with 13 bases between the two germline ends. In DNA form, the CDR3 reads TGTGCCAGCCTACGGGACGGCACCTACGAGCAGTACTTC. Residues: CASLRDGTYEQYF.

This clonotype was counted many times. The chain combines TRBV11-2 with TRBJ1-1; no clear D gene. Germline V gives CDR1 SGHAT, CDR2 FQNNGV. V lost 7 bases to trimming and J lost 0 bases, with 9 bases between them. The CDR3 runs 13 residues. CDR3 in amino acids: CASTPTMNTEAFF. DNA for the CDR3: TGTGCCAGCACCCCCACCATGAACACTGAAGCTTTCTTT.

This clonotype was recorded many times. This chain connects TRBV14 to TRBJ2-7, with unresolved D. Trimming cost V 1 base and J 0 bases, with 4 bases left between them. CDR1 SGHDN and CDR2 FVKESK come from the germline V gene. The CDR3 has 13 residues. The CDR3 here is CASSQVNSYEQYF. The CDR3 DNA reads TGTGCCAGCAGCCAAGTAAACTCCTACGAGCAGTACTTC.

The chain carries TRBV10-3 and TRBJ1-3; the match to TRBD1 covers 8 bases. Germline CDR1 reads ENHRY; CDR2 reads SYGVKD. Losses at the gene ends were 6 bases for V and 8 bases for J; bases not matched to a gene: 12. The CDR3 totals 15 residues. This chain's CDR3 is CAISGTGSDGYTIYF. CDR3 in DNA: TGTGCCATCAGCGGGACAGGTTCGGATGGCTACACCATATATTTT.

On this clonotype itself: This may arise from a read error, as a much more abundant clone is one base away. The gene calls are TRBV24-1 and TRBJ1-5, with D perhaps TRBD1 (5 bases). Trimming removed 7 bases from V and 7 bases from J, with 16 bases in between. The CDR3 contains 14 residues. Germline values: CDR1 KGHDR, CDR2 SFDVKD. DNA for the CDR3: TGTGCCACCAGCCCTGGGACCGCAACCCAGCCCCAGCATTTT. It is translated as CATSPGTATQPQHF.

This clonotype has just a few counts. The V gene is TRBV28, the J gene TRBJ1-5, with D uncertain. V lost 2 bases and J 9 bases, leaving 14 bases between the germline ends. There are 14 residues in the CDR3. Germline assignment: CDR1 MDHEN and CDR2 SYDVKM. This CDR3 reads CASSLNSDLGPQHF. The DNA of the CDR3 is TGTGCCAGCAGTTTAAACAGCGACCTGGGGCCCCAGCATTTT.

This clonotype came up a few times. J is TRBJ2-2 and V is TRBV9; 8 bases map to TRBD1. The germline V gene encodes CDR1 SGDLS and CDR2 YYNGEE. V shed 4 bases, J shed 7 bases, and the junction held 12 bases outside the gene matches. The CDR3 sequence is 16 residues long. The CDR3 sequence: CASSTYLQGAHGELFF. CDR3 nucleotide sequence: TGTGCCAGCAGCACTTACCTCCAGGGGGCTCACGGGGAGCTGTTTTTT.

On this clonotype itself: An end of the junction does not agree with germline; a read error may underlie this. The genes are TRBV2 and TRBJ2-5; TRBD1 might be the D (6 bases). Looked up from germline, CDR1 is SNHLY and CDR2 is FYNNEI. The CDR3 runs to 14 residues. CDR3 nucleotide sequence: TGTGCCAGCAGTGGAGTTACGGGACAAGAGGCCCAGTACTTC. Encoded protein: CASSGVTGQEAQYF.

This clonotype was recorded at least ten times. The V call is TRBV7-9, the J call TRBJ1-4; 7 bases fit TRBD1. Germline values: CDR1 SEHNR, CDR2 FQNEAQ (reference sequence). There are 14 residues in the CDR3. Trimming cost V 6 bases and J 4 bases; bases outside gene matches: 5. In DNA, the CDR3 is TGTGCCAGCAGACGGGACAGACTTAATGAAAAACTGTTTTTT. It codes for CASRRDRLNEKLFF.

The V and J genes are TRBV20-1 and TRBJ2-7; 7 nucleotides match TRBD1. Trimming took 0 bases from V and 0 from J; bases not matched to a gene: 11. This CDR3 region has 17 residues. Germline V gene data show CDR1 as DFQATT and CDR2 as SNEGSKA (reference sequence). DNA of the CDR3: TGCAGTGCTAGAGATTGGGACAGACGAGCTAGCTCCTACGAGCAGTACTTC. Translation gives CSARDWDRRASSYEQYF.

The V call is TRBV5-1, the J call TRBJ2-7, with 9 bases matching TRBD1. CDR1 is SGHRS, CDR2 YFSETQ, per germline. The CDR3 runs to 15 residues. Unmatched junction bases numbered 3, after V lost 0 bases and J lost 2 bases. The CDR3 spells CASSLEGTGTYEQYF. For the CDR3, the DNA is TGCGCCAGCAGCTTGGAGGGGACAGGGACCTACGAGCAGTACTTC.

This clonotype was detected only a few times. This chain connects TRBV7-9 to TRBJ2-7, with 8 bases lining up with TRBD2. This CDR3 has 14 residues. J gave up 2 bases and V 3 bases, and 3 bases lay outside the gene matches. Germline loops: CDR1 SEHNR, CDR2 FQNEAQ (reference sequence). This CDR3 reads CASSFRGRTYEQYF. CDR3 nucleotides: TGTGCCAGCAGCTTCCGCGGGAGGACCTACGAGCAGTACTTC.

This clonotype has more than one count but fewer than ten. The genes are TRBV29-1 and TRBJ1-1; 9 bases line up with TRBD1. Germline loops: CDR1 SQVTM, CDR2 ANQGSEA. This CDR3 region has 10 residues. V gave up 4 bases and J gave up 10 bases; unmatched junction bases: 1. The CDR3 DNA reads TGCAGCGTTGCACAGGGGGCAGCTTTCTTT. Residues: CSVAQGAAFF.

This clonotype came up many times. The rearrangement uses TRBV2 and TRBJ1-2, with a tentative D call TRBD1 (6 bases). V dropped 6 bases and J dropped 6 bases, with 17 bases sitting between them. In germline, CDR1 is SNHLY, CDR2 FYNNEI. The CDR3 has 14 residues. CDR3 protein: CASREGDFRDGYTF. Written as DNA, the CDR3 is TGTGCCAGCAGGGAGGGGGACTTCCGGGATGGCTACACCTTC.

The rearrangement uses TRBV25-1 and TRBJ1-4; tentative D call: TRBD1 (5 bases). Germline assignment: CDR1 MGHDK and CDR2 SYGVNS. V was cut by 5 bases and J by 5 bases, with 18 bases left in between. The CDR3 loop spans 16 amino acids. CDR3 nucleotides: TGTGCCAGCAGTTTATGGGCCGGGGGGGGGAATGAAAAACTGTTTTTT. Its protein product is CASSLWAGGGNEKLFF.

This chain connects TRBV3-1 to TRBJ1-2; 9 nucleotides align to TRBD1. The CDR3 extends over 14 amino acids. The germline V gene has CDR1 LGHDT and CDR2 YNNKEL (reference sequence). Trimming at V came to 4 bases and at J to 6 bases, leaving 6 bases not matched to a gene. CDR3 nucleotide sequence: TGTGCCAGCAGCCTTAGGACAGGGGAGGATGGCTACACCTTC. Translating it yields CASSLRTGEDGYTF. The entire variable domain, with the rest obtained from reference TRBV3-1 and TRBJ1-2, is as follows: DTAVSQTPKYLVTQMGNDKSIKCEQNLGHDTMYWYKQDSKKFLKIMFSYNNKELIINETVPNRFSPKSPDKAHLNLHINSLELGDSAVYFCASSLRTGEDGYTFGSGTRLTVV.

This clonotype was counted between two and nine times. The chain couples TRBV5-7 to TRBJ1-1, with a possible D match to TRBD1 (6 bases). TRBV5-7 is designated an ORF whose function remains uncertain. The CDR3 is 14 residues long. The V end was cut by 2 bases, the J end by 7 bases, with 15 bases between. CDR3 in DNA: TGTGCCAGCAGCTTAAGGGGGGAAGGCATTGAAGCTTTCTTT. It encodes CASSLRGEGIEAFF.

As for this clonotype: This may arise from a read error, as a much more abundant clone is one base away. The genes are TRBV7-2 and TRBJ1-1; TRBD1 matches 8 bases. Germline V gene data show CDR1 as SGHTA and CDR2 as FQGNSA. V gave up 10 bases and J gave up 8 bases; unmatched junction bases: 12. The CDR3 sequence is 13 residues long. This chain's CDR3 is CANSIRDRTEAFF. CDR3 sequence (DNA): TGTGCCAACAGTATCCGGGACAGGACCGAAGCTTTCTTT.